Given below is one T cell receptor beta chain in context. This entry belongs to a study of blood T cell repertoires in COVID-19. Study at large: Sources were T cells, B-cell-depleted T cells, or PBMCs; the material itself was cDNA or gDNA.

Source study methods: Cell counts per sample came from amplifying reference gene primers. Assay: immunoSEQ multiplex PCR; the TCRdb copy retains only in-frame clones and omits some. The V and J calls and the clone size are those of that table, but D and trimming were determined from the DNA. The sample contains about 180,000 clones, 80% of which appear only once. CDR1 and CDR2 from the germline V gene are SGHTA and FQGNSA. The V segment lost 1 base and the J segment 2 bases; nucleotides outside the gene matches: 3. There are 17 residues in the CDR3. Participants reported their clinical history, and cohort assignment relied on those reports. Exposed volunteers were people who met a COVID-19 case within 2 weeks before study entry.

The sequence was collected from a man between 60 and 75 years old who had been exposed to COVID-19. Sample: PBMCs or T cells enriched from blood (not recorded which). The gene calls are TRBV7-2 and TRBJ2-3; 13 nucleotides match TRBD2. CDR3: CASSLVGTSGATDTQYF. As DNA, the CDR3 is TGTGCCAGCAGCTTAGTCGGGACTAGCGGGGCCACAGATACGCAGTATTTT.